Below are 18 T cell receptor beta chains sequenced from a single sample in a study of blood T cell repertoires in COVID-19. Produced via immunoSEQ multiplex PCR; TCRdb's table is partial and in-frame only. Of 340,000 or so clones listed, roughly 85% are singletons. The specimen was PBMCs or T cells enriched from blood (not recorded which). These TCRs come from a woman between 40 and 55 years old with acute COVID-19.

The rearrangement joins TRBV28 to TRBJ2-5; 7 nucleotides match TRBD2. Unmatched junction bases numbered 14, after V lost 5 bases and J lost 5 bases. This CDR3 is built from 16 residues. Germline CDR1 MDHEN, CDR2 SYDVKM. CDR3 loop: CASSMQGGLQLETQYF. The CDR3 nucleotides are TGTGCCAGCAGTATGCAGGGAGGGTTGCAGCTTGAGACCCAGTACTTC.

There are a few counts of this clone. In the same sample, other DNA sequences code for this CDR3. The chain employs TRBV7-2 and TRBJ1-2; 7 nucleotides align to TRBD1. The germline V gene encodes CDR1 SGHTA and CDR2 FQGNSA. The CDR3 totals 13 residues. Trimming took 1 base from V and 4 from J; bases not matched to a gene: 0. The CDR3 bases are TGTGCCAGCAGCTTAGACAGGGGCTATGGCTACACCTTC. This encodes CASSLDRGYGYTF.

Here the CDR3 reads CASSLAETGTDTQYF. CDR3 sequence (DNA): TGTGCCAGCAGCTTGGCGGAGACGGGCACAGATACGCAGTATTTT. The rearrangement uses TRBV5-4 and TRBJ2-3, with D unclear. The CDR3 contains 15 residues. V was trimmed by 0 bases and J by 1 base, leaving 9 bases between them. The germline V gene encodes CDR1 SGHNT and CDR2 YYREEE (reference sequence).

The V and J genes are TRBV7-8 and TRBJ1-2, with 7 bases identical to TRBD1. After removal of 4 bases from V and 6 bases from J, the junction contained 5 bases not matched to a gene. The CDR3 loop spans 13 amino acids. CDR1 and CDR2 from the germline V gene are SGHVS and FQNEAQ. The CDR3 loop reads CASSSGQTNGYTF. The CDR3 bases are TGTGCCAGCAGCTCGGGACAGACGAATGGCTACACCTTC. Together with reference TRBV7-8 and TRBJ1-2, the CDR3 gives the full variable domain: GAGVSQSPRYKVAKRGQDVALRCDPISGHVSLFWYQQALGQGPEFLTYFQNEAQLDKSGLPSDRFFAERPEGSVSTLKIQRTQQEDSAVYLCASSSGQTNGYTFGSGTRLTVV.

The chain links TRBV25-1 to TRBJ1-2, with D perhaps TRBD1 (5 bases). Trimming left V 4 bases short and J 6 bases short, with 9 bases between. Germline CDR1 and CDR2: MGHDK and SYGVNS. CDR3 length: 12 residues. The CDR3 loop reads CASSGTSDGYTF. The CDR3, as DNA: TGTGCCAGCAGTGGGACATCAGATGGCTACACCTTC.

The CDR3, as DNA: TGCAGTGCTAGTACAGGGAAGATCCAGCAGCCCCAGCATTTT. This codes for CSASTGKIQQPQHF. The chain links TRBV20-1 to TRBJ1-5, with D possibly being TRBD1 (6 bases). CDR1 and CDR2 from the germline V gene are DFQATT and SNEGSKA (reference sequence). V lost 3 bases and J 7 bases, leaving 16 bases between the germline ends. This CDR3 has 14 residues.

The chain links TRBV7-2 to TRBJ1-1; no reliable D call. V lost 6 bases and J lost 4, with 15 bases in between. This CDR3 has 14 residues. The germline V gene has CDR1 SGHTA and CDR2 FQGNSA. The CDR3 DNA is TGTGCCAGCAGGCTTCAGCAGGATATCACTGAAGCTTTCTTT. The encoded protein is CASRLQQDITEAFF.

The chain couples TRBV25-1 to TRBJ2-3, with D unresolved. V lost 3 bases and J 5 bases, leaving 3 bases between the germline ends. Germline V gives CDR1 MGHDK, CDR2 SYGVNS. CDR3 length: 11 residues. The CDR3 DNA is TGTGCCAGCAGTGATCTAGATACGCAGTATTTT. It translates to CASSDLDTQYF.

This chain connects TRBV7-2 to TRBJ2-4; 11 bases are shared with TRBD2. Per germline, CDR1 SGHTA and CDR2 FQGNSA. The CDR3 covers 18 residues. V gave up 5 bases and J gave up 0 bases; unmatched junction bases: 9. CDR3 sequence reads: CASSPRGTSGLAKNIQYF. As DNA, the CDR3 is TGTGCCAGCAGCCCCCGGGGGACTAGCGGACTAGCCAAAAACATTCAGTACTTC.

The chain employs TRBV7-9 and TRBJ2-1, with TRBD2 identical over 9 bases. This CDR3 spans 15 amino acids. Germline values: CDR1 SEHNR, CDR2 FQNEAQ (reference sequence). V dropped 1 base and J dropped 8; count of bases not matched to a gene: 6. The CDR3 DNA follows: TGTGCCAGCAGCTTAGGAGCGGGGGGTCTCGATGAGCAGTTCTTC. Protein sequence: CASSLGAGGLDEQFF.

CDR3 region: CASSSGQLLAGGPYEQYF. The CDR3 nucleotides are TGTGCCAGCAGTTCCGGACAGCTACTAGCGGGAGGGCCGTACGAGCAGTACTTC. J is TRBJ2-7 and V is TRBV28; 13 nucleotides match TRBD2. Germline loops: CDR1 MDHEN, CDR2 SYDVKM. The CDR3 contains 18 residues. J gave up 4 bases and V 4 bases, and 13 bases lay outside the gene matches.

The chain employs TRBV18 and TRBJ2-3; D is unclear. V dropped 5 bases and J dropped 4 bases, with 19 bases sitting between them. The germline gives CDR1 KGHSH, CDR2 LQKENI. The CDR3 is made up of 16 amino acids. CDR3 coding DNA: TGTGCCAGCTCAGCCATGTTAGGAGTTCGAGCAGATACGCAGTATTTT. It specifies CASSAMLGVRADTQYF.

The DNA of the CDR3 is TGTGCCAGCAGCCAAGAGGTTGCGCTAGCGGGCAATTCCCTGTTCTTC. This codes for CASSQEVALAGNSLFF. This chain links TRBV14 with TRBJ2-1; TRBD2 matches 8 bases. V was clipped by 0 bases and J by 15 bases; unmatched bases: 16. The CDR3 contains 16 residues. Germline V gene sequence: CDR1 SGHDN, CDR2 FVKESK.

In nucleotides, the CDR3 is TGCGCCAGCAGCCCCGGGACAGCGACCATGAACACTGAAGCTTTCTTT. It codes for CASSPGTATMNTEAFF. V is TRBV5-1 and J is TRBJ1-1; 7 bases agree with TRBD1. In germline, CDR1 is SGHRS, CDR2 YFSETQ. V lost 4 bases and J lost 0; bases outside the gene matches: 9. The CDR3 extends over 16 amino acids.

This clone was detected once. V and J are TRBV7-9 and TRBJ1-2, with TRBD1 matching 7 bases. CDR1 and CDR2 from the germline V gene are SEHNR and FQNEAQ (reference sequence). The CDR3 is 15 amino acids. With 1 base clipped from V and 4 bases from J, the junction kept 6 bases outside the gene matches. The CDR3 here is CASSLEGGGTYGYTF. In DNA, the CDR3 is TGTGCCAGCAGCTTAGAAGGAGGGGGCACCTATGGCTACACCTTC.

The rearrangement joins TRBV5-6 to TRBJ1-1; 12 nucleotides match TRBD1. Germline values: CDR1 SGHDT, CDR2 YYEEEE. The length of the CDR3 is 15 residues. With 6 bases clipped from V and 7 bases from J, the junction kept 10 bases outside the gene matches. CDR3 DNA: TGTGCCAGCACCCCGGGACAGGGGGCGCGAGGTGAAGCTTTCTTT. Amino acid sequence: CASTPGQGARGEAFF.

CDR3 sequence: CATPGLPGGEAFF. The CDR3 DNA reads as TGTGCCACCCCTGGGCTACCGGGGGGTGAAGCTTTCTTT. The chain employs TRBV28 and TRBJ1-1; a possible D gene is TRBD1 (5 bases). Germline CDR1 is MDHEN and CDR2 is SYDVKM. The CDR3 sequence is 13 residues long. V dropped 10 bases and J dropped 7 bases, with 19 bases sitting between them.

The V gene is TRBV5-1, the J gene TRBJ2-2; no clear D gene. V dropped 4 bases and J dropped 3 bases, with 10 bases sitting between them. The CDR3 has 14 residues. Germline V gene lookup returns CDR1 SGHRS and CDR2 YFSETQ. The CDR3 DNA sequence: TGCGCCAGCAGCCTGATGGCGGACACCGGGGAGCTGTTTTTT. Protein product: CASSLMADTGELFF.